Following are 23 T cell receptor beta chains from one sample sequenced in a study of PD-L1 blockade in urothelial cancer. Only in-frame clones appear in the TCRdb table, and some are missing; sequencing was by immunoSEQ multiplex PCR. This sample has tens of thousands of clones, with approximately 77% found just once. The sample was PBMCs, taken around atezolizumab (anti-PD-L1) treatment. The receptors stem from an older man with urothelial cancer.

In DNA form, the CDR3 reads TGCGCCAGCAGCCCGGGACAGGGATTCTACGAGCAGTACTTC. It encodes CASSPGQGFYEQYF. The rearrangement joins TRBV5-1 to TRBJ2-7; TRBD1 matches at 9 bases. Germline V lookup: CDR1 SGHRS, CDR2 YFSETQ. V lost 4 bases to trimming and J lost 3 bases; unmatched junction nucleotides: 5. The CDR3 contains 14 residues.

This clone came up once. The gene calls are TRBV5-6 and TRBJ2-7; TRBD1 aligns across 11 bases. This CDR3 spans 14 amino acids. The germline V gene encodes CDR1 SGHDT and CDR2 YYEEEE. The junction had 3 bases not matched to a gene; V was cut back by 4 bases and J by 3 bases. The DNA of the CDR3 is TGTGCCAGCAGCCCCGGGACAGGGGGCTACGAGCAGTACTTC. The encoded protein is CASSPGTGGYEQYF.

The V and J genes are TRBV6-6 and TRBJ1-5; possible D gene TRBD1, 6 bases. In germline, CDR1 is MNHNY, CDR2 SVGAGI (reference sequence). This CDR3 has 14 residues. Trimming left V 7 bases short and J 9 bases short, with 19 bases between. The CDR3: CASILQGSLRPQHF. CDR3 coding DNA: TGTGCCAGCATCCTGCAGGGGAGCCTACGGCCCCAGCATTTT.

J is TRBJ2-5 and V is TRBV28, with 13 bases fitting TRBD2. Germline V lookup: CDR1 MDHEN, CDR2 SYDVKM. The CDR3 is 13 residues long. V shed 8 bases and J 5 bases; nucleotides not matched to a gene: 2. The CDR3 DNA follows: TGTGCCAGCGGACTAGCGGGAGCGGAGACCCAGTACTTC. Translating it yields CASGLAGAETQYF.

The chain is built from TRBV28 and TRBJ1-2; D remains unclear. From germline, CDR1 is MDHEN and CDR2 SYDVKM. The V end lost 1 base, the J end lost 11 bases, and 11 bases lay between the germline ends. This CDR3 is built from 12 residues. The CDR3 nucleotides are TGTGCCAGCAGTTTATTGAACCAGCGGTACACCTTC. It is translated as CASSLLNQRYTF.

V is TRBV4-3 and J is TRBJ2-3; D is possibly TRBD2 (5 bases). Germline V gene data show CDR1 as LGHNA and CDR2 as YSLEER. There are 17 residues in the CDR3. V lost 1 base and J lost 2, with 16 bases in between. The CDR3 nucleotides read TGCGCCAGCAGCCAAGGATGGGCGGGCGGCTCCACAGATACGCAGTATTTT. Protein sequence: CASSQGWAGGSTDTQYF.

This clone has just one count. The chain couples TRBV2 to TRBJ2-1, with a tentative D call TRBD2 (5 bases). Trimming cost V 1 base and J 9 bases, with 22 bases left between them. The CDR3 extends over 17 amino acids. CDR1 and CDR2 (germline): SNHLY, FYNNEI. Here the CDR3 reads CASSEGRAANLHGEQFF. For the CDR3, the DNA is TGTGCCAGCAGTGAAGGGAGAGCGGCAAACCTGCATGGTGAGCAGTTCTTC.

This clone appeared a few times. The rearrangement uses TRBV9 and TRBJ1-6; D not certain. The CDR3 consists of 14 residues. Trimming took off 4 bases at V and 4 bases at J, with 9 bases between the two ends. The V gene's germline CDR1 is SGDLS and CDR2 YYNGEE. The chain's CDR3 is CASSRGQYNSPLHF. In DNA form, the CDR3 reads TGTGCCAGCAGCCGAGGGCAATATAATTCACCCCTCCACTTT.

This clone was recorded a few times. V gene TRBV5-6 combines with J gene TRBJ1-2, with D perhaps TRBD1 (6 bases). V gave up 0 bases and J gave up 6 bases, with 18 bases separating them. The CDR3 length is 16 residues. Looked up from germline, CDR1 is SGHDT and CDR2 is YYEEEE. In DNA form, the CDR3 reads TGTGCCAGCAGCTTGGGGGCCGCCTGGGGGGGCAATGGCTACACCTTC. This codes for CASSLGAAWGGNGYTF.

This rearrangement joins TRBV18 to TRBJ2-3, with 8 bases lining up with TRBD2. CDR1 is KGHSH and CDR2 is LQKENI in the germline V gene. Trimming took 5 bases from V and 2 from J; bases not matched to a gene: 15. CDR3 size: 18 residues. CDR3 DNA: TGTGCCAGCTCATCCTTAAGCGCGGGAGGTTCTGCCACAGATACGCAGTATTTT. It specifies CASSSLSAGGSATDTQYF.

The V and J genes are TRBV2 and TRBJ2-7; 16 bases fit TRBD2. The CDR3 is made up of 16 amino acids. The J segment lost 4 bases and the V segment lost 7 bases, leaving 7 bases of the junction unmatched. Germline V lookup: CDR1 SNHLY, CDR2 FYNNEI. The CDR3 reads CASTRGTSGGAYEQYF. The CDR3 nucleotides read TGTGCCAGCACTCGAGGGACTAGCGGGGGGGCATACGAGCAGTACTTC.

The V gene is TRBV19, the J gene TRBJ2-3, with D possibly being TRBD2 (5 bases). The length of the CDR3 is 13 residues. V lost 8 bases and J 2 bases, leaving 11 bases between the germline ends. Germline lookup yields CDR1 LNHDA and CDR2 SQIVND (reference sequence). The CDR3 sequence: CASRRAATDTQYF. The DNA of the CDR3 is TGTGCCAGTCGTCGAGCGGCCACAGATACGCAGTATTTT.

The J gene is TRBJ2-7, the V gene TRBV5-4, with D perhaps matching TRBD1 (6 bases). V dropped 0 bases and J dropped 7 bases, with 11 bases sitting between them. Germline loops: CDR1 SGHNT, CDR2 YYREEE (reference sequence). The CDR3 has 13 residues. CDR3: CASSLDRVQEQYF. The CDR3 nucleotides are TGTGCCAGCAGCTTGGACAGGGTCCAGGAGCAGTACTTC.

This chain links TRBV5-8 with TRBJ2-5, with 9 bases identical to TRBD1. CDR1 and CDR2 from the germline V gene are SGHTS and YDEGEE. This CDR3 is built from 15 residues. Germline trimming cut 0 bases from V and 1 base from J; bases unmatched to any gene: 1. The CDR3 DNA is TGTGCCAGCAGCTTGGGACAGGGGGGCCAAGAGACCCAGTACTTC. Residues: CASSLGQGGQETQYF.

The chain has TRBV6-1 and TRBJ2-5; D not certain. CDR3 size: 15 residues. Germline-derived CDR1 and CDR2 are MNHNS and SASEGT. Trimming took 8 bases from V and 3 from J, leaving 19 bases between them. The CDR3 bases are TGTGCCAGCCGGTTATCCAGGAATAAGGAAGAGACCCAGTACTTC. It codes for CASRLSRNKEETQYF.

The rearrangement links TRBV15 to TRBJ2-5; D is unresolved. Trimming pared 2 bases from V and 8 bases from J, leaving 6 bases between. Germline loops: CDR1 LNHNV, CDR2 YYDKDF (reference sequence). The CDR3 runs to 11 residues. DNA for the CDR3: TGTGCCACCAGCAGATCCCTTACCCAGTACTTC. Translated, it gives CATSRSLTQYF.

This chain joins TRBV10-3 and TRBJ2-7; D unresolved. With 4 bases removed from V and 2 bases from J, the gap between germline ends came to 6 bases. This CDR3 is 12 amino acids long. Germline-derived CDR1 and CDR2 are ENHRY and SYGVKD. The DNA of the CDR3 is TGTGCCATCAGTGGAAGCACCTACGAGCAGTACTTC. As protein: CAISGSTYEQYF.

The chain couples TRBV4-1 to TRBJ2-3; weak D call: TRBD2 (6 bases). The germline V gene encodes CDR1 MGHRA and CDR2 YSYEKL. The V end was cut by 3 bases, the J end by 3 bases, with 16 bases between. The CDR3 extends over 16 amino acids. The CDR3, as DNA: TGCGCCAGCAGCCATGGTCCGGGGGAGCAGACAGATACGCAGTATTTT. This translates into CASSHGPGEQTDTQYF.

The chain employs TRBV7-9 and TRBJ1-1; the D gene is possibly TRBD1 (5 bases). V was trimmed by 1 base and J by 1 base, leaving 10 bases between them. This CDR3 is 15 amino acids long. Germline assignment: CDR1 SEHNR and CDR2 FQNEAQ (reference sequence). The CDR3, as DNA: TGTGCCAGCAGCTTAGGGGGCGGCAAGAACACTGAAGCTTTCTTT. Protein: CASSLGGGKNTEAFF.

The chain carries TRBV2 and TRBJ1-4; the D is unclear. Germline CDR1 is SNHLY and CDR2 is FYNNEI. This CDR3 comprises 14 residues. V lost 3 bases and J lost 8, with 13 bases in between. In DNA form, the CDR3 reads TGTGCCAGCAGTGATCTGGCAGGTTTCGAAAAACTGTTTTTT. Translated, it gives CASSDLAGFEKLFF. The variable domain in full, completed from reference TRBV2 and TRBJ1-4, reads EPEVTQTPSHQVTQMGQEVILRCVPISNHLYFYWYRQILGQKVEFLVSFYNNEISEKSEIFDDQFSVERPDGSNFTLKIRSTKLEDSAMYFCASSDLAGFEKLFFGSGTQLSVL.

The V gene is TRBV11-3, the J gene TRBJ2-3, with 10 bases matching TRBD2. CDR3 length: 15 residues. The junction had 5 bases not matched to a gene; V was cut back by 5 bases and J by 3 bases. Germline V gene sequence: CDR1 SGHNT, CDR2 YENEEA. For the CDR3, the DNA is TGTGCCAGCAGCCCCCTAGCGGGAGCTACAGATACGCAGTATTTT. This sequence encodes CASSPLAGATDTQYF.

The V call is TRBV19, the J call TRBJ1-1, with D perhaps matching TRBD1 (6 bases). Deletions cut 1 base from V and 8 bases from J, with 11 bases between. From germline, CDR1 is LNHDA and CDR2 SQIVND (reference sequence). The CDR3 consists of 13 residues. CDR3 nucleotides: TGTGCCAGTAGTATAGTTCAGGGGCGAGAAGCTTTCTTT. Translating it yields CASSIVQGREAFF. Based on the CDR3 plus reference TRBV19 and TRBJ1-1, the full variable domain is DGGITQSPKYLFRKEGQNVTLSCEQNLNHDAMYWYRQDPGQGLRLIYYSQIVNDFQKGDIAEGYSVSREKKESFPLTVTSAQKNPTAFYLCASSIVQGREAFFGQGTRLTVV.

The chain combines TRBV5-1 with TRBJ2-3; 9 bases are a match to TRBD2. J lost 0 bases, V lost 4 bases, and 6 bases had no gene match. CDR3 length equals 16 residues. CDR1 SGHRS and CDR2 YFSETQ come from the germline V gene. Here the CDR3 DNA reads TGCGCCAGCAGCCGACTAGCGGCCTCTAGCACAGATACGCAGTATTTT. This sequence encodes CASSRLAASSTDTQYF. The complete variable domain, with remaining parts taken from reference TRBV5-1 and TRBJ2-3, reads KAGVTQTPRYLIKTRGQQVTLSCSPISGHRSVSWYQQTPGQGLQFLFEYFSETQRNKGNFPGRFSGRQFSNSRSEMNVSTLELGDSALYLCASSRLAASSTDTQYFGPGTRLTVL.